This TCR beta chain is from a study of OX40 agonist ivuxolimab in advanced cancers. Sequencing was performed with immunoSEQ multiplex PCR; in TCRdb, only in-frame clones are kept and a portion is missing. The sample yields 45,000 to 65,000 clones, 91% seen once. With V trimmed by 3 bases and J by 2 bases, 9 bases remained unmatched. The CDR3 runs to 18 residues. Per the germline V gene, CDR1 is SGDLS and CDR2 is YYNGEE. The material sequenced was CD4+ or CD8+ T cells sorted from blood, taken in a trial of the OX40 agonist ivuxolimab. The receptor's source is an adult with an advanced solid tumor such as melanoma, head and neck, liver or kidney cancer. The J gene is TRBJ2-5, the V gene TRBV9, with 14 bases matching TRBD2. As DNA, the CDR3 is TGTGCCAGCAGCGCGGACGGACTAGCGGGAGGCGCACAAGAGACCCAGTACTTC. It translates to CASSADGLAGGAQETQYF.